This T cell receptor beta chain was found in a study of response to subunit inactivated influenza vaccine. Broader study findings: That few new T cells are recruited by each seasonal influenza vaccination was the authors' suggestion.

The V segment lost 0 bases and the J segment 5 bases; nucleotides outside the gene matches: 14. In germline, CDR1 is SGHRS, CDR2 YFSETQ. CDR3 length: 19 residues. MiXCR was run by TCRdb on the RT-PCR reads, yielding one entry per CDR3 protein. The sample yields 630,000 or so distinct CDR3 sequences, around a sixth seen once. This clonotype was found many times. Its cognate antigen is unknown. The chain recombines TRBV5-1 with TRBJ2-2; 9 bases align to TRBD2. Sequences were derived from PBMCs from blood, sampled approximately 13 days after vaccination. This TCR was sampled from a man aged 45-65 years who received an inactivated influenza vaccine. This chain's CDR3 is CASSLGRLRRGGRTGELFF. CDR3 bases: TGCGCCAGCAGCTTGGGACGTTTGCGGCGGGGGGGCCGAACCGGGGAGCTGTTTTTT.